Shown below are 3 T cell receptor beta chains from a single sample sequenced in a study of patients and donors after allogeneic stem cell transplantation. TCRdb re-analysed the RT-PCR reads in MiXCR, keeping a single row per CDR3 protein. Found here are approximately 98,000 distinct CDR3 sequences, around 33% of them singletons; the top ten hold about 27%. Sequenced material: blood, either unsorted or a sorted T cell fraction (not recorded which). Source of these receptors: a human donor who was either an allogeneic HSCT recipient or a stem cell or donor lymphocyte infusion donor (not recorded which). It is not recorded whose cells these are; they may come from a transplant donor.

The chain recombines TRBV11-3 with TRBJ2-7; D perhaps matches TRBD2 (6 bases). In germline, CDR1 is SGHNT, CDR2 YENEEA. The CDR3 sequence is 13 residues long. Trimming removed 2 bases from V and 6 bases from J, with 11 bases in between. The chain's CDR3 is CASSLTGVGEQYF. The DNA for the CDR3 is TGTGCCAGCAGCTTAACGGGAGTGGGCGAGCAGTACTTC.

The chain recombines TRBV5-5 with TRBJ1-4, with 9 bases that match TRBD1. Germline assignment: CDR1 SGHKS and CDR2 YYEKEE (reference sequence). With V trimmed by 4 bases and J by 6 bases, 4 bases remained unmatched. This CDR3 spans 14 amino acids. CDR3 in DNA: TGTGCCAGCAGCCCCGGGACAGGGTATGAAAAACTGTTTTTT. As protein: CASSPGTGYEKLFF.

J is TRBJ2-7 and V is TRBV20-1; D is undetermined. The germline gives CDR1 DFQATT, CDR2 SNEGSKA (reference sequence). This CDR3 has 14 residues. V lost 0 bases and J lost 2, with 11 bases in between. This CDR3 reads CSARDGRHAYEQYF. The CDR3 coding sequence is TGCAGTGCTAGAGATGGCAGGCATGCCTACGAGCAGTACTTC.